The 26 T cell receptor beta chains reported below all come from one sample, sequenced in a study of graft-versus-host responses after intestinal transplantation. The table came from immunoSEQ multiplex PCR; TCRdb's copy has only in-frame clones and leaves some out. The sample holds 100,000 or so clones, 90% to 95% seen once. These TCRs' antigens remain unknown. The starting material was unstimulated CD4+ T cells sorted from spleen or lymph node cells, obtained before transplant. These receptors originate from a human donor who was the organ donor for an intestinal transplant.

V and J are TRBV4-3 and TRBJ1-2; a weak D match, TRBD1 (6 bases). The germline V gene has CDR1 LGHNA and CDR2 YSLEER. Between the trimmed V and J ends, which lost 4 bases and 8 bases, there was a span of 17 bases. The CDR3 contains 14 residues. The CDR3 region has the DNA TGCGCCAGCAGCCCCCAACCCCGAGGGGGAGGCTACACCTTC. It specifies CASSPQPRGGGYTF.

The chain employs TRBV7-3 and TRBJ2-5; 7 nucleotides agree with TRBD2. The CDR3 sequence is 15 residues long. J was trimmed by 2 bases and V by 2 bases; bases with no gene match: 5. Germline V gene sequence: CDR1 SGHTA, CDR2 FQGTGA. DNA of the CDR3: TGTGCCAGCAGCTTAGCCGGGGGGATTCAAGAGACCCAGTACTTC. It codes for CASSLAGGIQETQYF.

V and J are TRBV4-1 and TRBJ2-3; TRBD2 matches 9 bases. The CDR3 totals 19 residues. Germline CDR1 reads MGHRA; CDR2 reads YSYEKL. Trimming took 0 bases from V and 0 from J; bases not matched to a gene: 10. The CDR3 DNA is TGCGCCAGCAGCCAAGATTCAGCGGGGGGCTCACCTAGCACAGATACGCAGTATTTT. This gives the protein CASSQDSAGGSPSTDTQYF.

About this clone: Within the sample, other DNA sequences also encode this same CDR3. The gene calls are TRBV5-4 and TRBJ2-5; 10 bases are a match to TRBD2. The CDR3 is 14 amino acids. Germline CDR1 reads SGHNT; CDR2 reads YYREEE (reference sequence). J was trimmed by 6 bases and V by 1 base; bases with no gene match: 3. Here the CDR3 DNA reads TGTGCCAGCAGCTTGCCTAGCGGGGGTAAGACCCAGTACTTC. It translates to CASSLPSGGKTQYF.

The chain is built from TRBV7-3 and TRBJ2-3, with TRBD1 as a possible D gene (5 bases). Germline V CDR1 and CDR2: SGHTA, FQGTGA. The V end lost 2 bases, the J end lost 2 bases, and 8 bases lay between the germline ends. This CDR3 contains 14 residues. The CDR3 coding sequence is TGTGCCAGCAGCTTAGGGGCGAACACAGATACGCAGTATTTT. Translating it yields CASSLGANTDTQYF.

V and J are TRBV29-1 and TRBJ2-3, with 8 bases matching TRBD2. J lost 1 base, V lost 4 bases, and 1 base had no gene match. CDR1 and CDR2 from the germline V gene are SQVTM and ANQGSEA. The CDR3 consists of 13 residues. This CDR3 is CSVAAGGTDTQYF. The CDR3, as DNA: TGCAGCGTTGCAGCGGGGGGCACAGATACGCAGTATTTT.

The chain recombines TRBV4-1 with TRBJ1-4; no reliable D call. Deletions cut 0 bases from V and 7 bases from J, with 18 bases between. This CDR3 is built from 17 residues. Germline V lookup: CDR1 MGHRA, CDR2 YSYEKL. CDR3 DNA: TGCGCCAGCAGCCAAGAGGGAGGTCGGGGTTCAGGTGAAAAACTGTTTTTT. This gives the protein CASSQEGGRGSGEKLFF.

This chain's CDR3 is CASSLGLRRGGSQETQYF. In nucleotides, the CDR3 is TGCGCCAGCAGCTTGGGCCTTCGACGCGGGGGGTCCCAAGAGACCCAGTACTTC. This chain uses TRBV5-1 with TRBJ2-5, with 8 bases lining up with TRBD2. In germline, CDR1 is SGHRS, CDR2 YFSETQ. The CDR3 extends over 18 amino acids. With 0 bases clipped from V and 1 base from J, the junction kept 11 bases outside the gene matches.

V gene TRBV11-2 combines with J gene TRBJ2-7, with D perhaps TRBD2 (7 bases). The CDR3 contains 14 residues. Per the germline V gene, CDR1 is SGHAT and CDR2 is FQNNGV. The V and J ends lost 6 bases and 2 bases respectively, with 14 bases between them. The CDR3 region has the DNA TGTGCCAGCAGGCGGGGGCCGGCCGCCTACGAGCAGTACTTC. It specifies CASRRGPAAYEQYF.

The chain is built from TRBV2 and TRBJ2-2, with 9 bases fitting TRBD1. CDR3 size: 15 residues. V was pared by 6 bases and J by 3 bases, with 5 bases of the junction left unmatched. The V gene's germline CDR1 is SNHLY and CDR2 FYNNEI. The CDR3 protein is CASRPGQGDTGELFF. CDR3 bases: TGTGCCAGCAGGCCGGGACAGGGAGACACCGGGGAGCTGTTTTTT.

V usage is TRBV28 and J usage is TRBJ2-1; 9 bases match TRBD2. The CDR3 has 15 amino acids. The J segment lost 7 bases and the V segment lost 2 bases, leaving 6 bases of the junction unmatched. CDR1 and CDR2 from the germline V gene are MDHEN and SYDVKM. CDR3 residues: CASSLRLAGSNEQFF. The CDR3 DNA follows: TGTGCCAGCAGTTTACGTCTAGCGGGGAGTAATGAGCAGTTCTTC.

The chain has TRBV10-3 and TRBJ2-7, with 9 positions matching TRBD1. J was trimmed by 6 bases and V by 11 bases; bases with no gene match: 11. This CDR3 is built from 13 residues. Germline V gene lookup returns CDR1 ENHRY and CDR2 SYGVKD. CDR3 sequence (DNA): TGTGCCTTAGCCCCCGGGACAGGGCGCGAGCAGTACTTC. It codes for CALAPGTGREQYF.

The chain recombines TRBV11-2 with TRBJ2-5; D ambiguous. Germline V gene sequence: CDR1 SGHAT, CDR2 FQNNGV. There are 13 residues in the CDR3. Trimming pared 2 bases from V and 2 bases from J, leaving 6 bases between. DNA for the CDR3: TGTGCCAGCAGCTTAACACCTCAAGAGACCCAGTACTTC. Protein sequence: CASSLTPQETQYF.

This clone was counted a single time. The V call is TRBV9, the J call TRBJ1-4; D is possibly TRBD1 (5 bases). The CDR3 spans 15 residues. V was cut by 4 bases and J by 4 bases, with 14 bases left in between. Germline CDR1 reads SGDLS; CDR2 reads YYNGEE. CDR3 coding DNA: TGTGCCAGCAGCCCCTCCAGGGCCCGTAATGAAAAACTGTTTTTT. Residues: CASSPSRARNEKLFF.

The chain recombines TRBV4-1 with TRBJ2-7; D may be TRBD2 (6 bases). Germline V lookup: CDR1 MGHRA, CDR2 YSYEKL. The V end was cut by 0 bases, the J end by 4 bases, with 16 bases between. CDR3 size: 16 residues. The CDR3: CASSQDYGGLNYEQYF. In DNA form, the CDR3 reads TGCGCCAGCAGCCAAGATTATGGGGGACTGAATTACGAGCAGTACTTC.

The CDR3 region has the DNA TGCGCCAGCAGCTTGGAACCTAGCGGGGCCCAAGAGACCCAGTACTTC. This sequence encodes CASSLEPSGAQETQYF. The V call is TRBV5-1, the J call TRBJ2-5; 9 bases map to TRBD2. CDR1 is SGHRS and CDR2 is YFSETQ in the germline V gene. This CDR3 has 16 amino acids. The V segment lost 0 bases and the J segment 1 base; nucleotides outside the gene matches: 4.

The V and J genes are TRBV7-9 and TRBJ1-2; D possibly corresponds to TRBD1 (5 bases). The ends were cut back, 5 bases at V and 0 bases at J, with 22 bases in the middle. Per germline, CDR1 SEHNR and CDR2 FQNEAQ (reference sequence). The CDR3 runs to 18 residues. CDR3 sequence: CASSLPSGGLIANYGYTF. The CDR3 region has the DNA TGTGCCAGCAGCCTCCCATCGGGGGGGTTAATAGCTAACTATGGCTACACCTTC. Variable domain in full (rest from reference TRBV7-9 and TRBJ1-2): DTGVSQNPRHKITKRGQNVTFRCDPISEHNRLYWYRQTLGQGPEFLTYFQNEAQLEKSRLLSDRFSAERPKGSFSTLEIQRTEQGDSAMYLCASSLPSGGLIANYGYTFGSGTRLTVV.

The rearrangement uses TRBV28 and TRBJ2-7, with no clear D. The length of the CDR3 is 15 residues. Germline V gives CDR1 MDHEN, CDR2 SYDVKM. V was trimmed by 4 bases and J by 0 bases, leaving 13 bases between them. CDR3 nucleotides: TGTGCCAGCAGTTATCTTTCCCAGTCCTCCTACGAGCAGTACTTC. This codes for CASSYLSQSSYEQYF.

The rearrangement joins TRBV9 to TRBJ2-3, with 15 bases that match TRBD2. Per germline, CDR1 SGDLS and CDR2 YYNGEE. The CDR3 has 18 amino acids. V shed 3 bases, J shed 2 bases, and the junction held 7 bases outside the gene matches. CDR3 amino acids: CASSAPGTSGGFTDTQYF. CDR3 nucleotides: TGTGCCAGCAGCGCACCCGGGACTAGCGGGGGGTTCACAGATACGCAGTATTTT.

The chain combines TRBV4-1 with TRBJ1-2; D remains ambiguous. V lost 1 base, J lost 9 bases, and 12 bases lay in between. The length of the CDR3 is 13 residues. Germline V lookup: CDR1 MGHRA, CDR2 YSYEKL. CDR3 coding DNA: TGCGCCAGCAGCCAAGGTTCCGGGGAGAGCTACACCTTC. Translation gives CASSQGSGESYTF.

This rearrangement joins TRBV19 to TRBJ2-2, with 9 nucleotides matching TRBD1. V lost 6 bases, J lost 7 bases, and 6 bases stayed unmatched. The CDR3 spans 14 residues. Germline assignment: CDR1 LNHDA and CDR2 SQIVND (reference sequence). The CDR3 nucleotides read TGTGCCAGTAGCCGGGACAGGGCTATCGGGGAGCTGTTTTTT. Translation: CASSRDRAIGELFF.

The chain links TRBV6-4 to TRBJ2-1; 9 bases fit TRBD2. J was trimmed by 3 bases and V by 5 bases; bases with no gene match: 5. CDR1 and CDR2 (germline): MRHNA, SNTAGT. The CDR3 is 15 residues long. The chain's CDR3 is CASSLLAGSYNEQFF. The DNA of the CDR3 is TGTGCCAGCAGTCTTCTAGCGGGGAGCTACAATGAGCAGTTCTTC.

The chain has TRBV5-4 and TRBJ1-4; no firm D call. CDR1 is SGHNT, CDR2 YYREEE, per germline (reference sequence). This CDR3 is built from 16 residues. V was clipped by 3 bases and J by 2 bases, with 14 bases between them. The CDR3 nucleotides read TGTGCCAGCAGCTCGGGTCCCACGGTTACTAATGAAAAACTGTTTTTT. This gives the protein CASSSGPTVTNEKLFF.

The chain couples TRBV5-1 to TRBJ2-6; unclear D gene. The V gene lost 0 bases and the J gene lost 0 bases, with 7 bases spanning the gap. The CDR3 totals 16 residues. From germline, CDR1 is SGHRS and CDR2 YFSETQ. CDR3 DNA: TGCGCCAGCAGCTTGGTAACGAGCTCTGGGGCCAACGTCCTGACTTTC. This translates into CASSLVTSSGANVLTF.

This chain links TRBV7-2 with TRBJ2-5; 8 positions agree with TRBD2. Germline V lookup: CDR1 SGHTA, CDR2 FQGNSA. The CDR3 consists of 15 residues. V dropped 1 base and J dropped 3; count of bases not matched to a gene: 4. CDR3 region: CASSLGSGVEETQYF. CDR3 in DNA: TGTGCCAGCAGCTTAGGTAGCGGGGTGGAAGAGACCCAGTACTTC.

In this sample, this clone turned up a few times. The V and J genes are TRBV10-3 and TRBJ1-2; the match to TRBD1 covers 8 bases. Looked up from germline, CDR1 is ENHRY and CDR2 is SYGVKD. V lost 6 bases and J lost 4; bases outside the gene matches: 4. This CDR3 has 13 residues. The CDR3 nucleotides are TGTGCCATCAGCGGGGACAGGCTCTATGGCTACACCTTC. Translating gives CAISGDRLYGYTF.